This T cell receptor (beta chain) appears in the sequencing data of a study of vaccination and CD4 T cells after COVID-19 (dated by TCRdb to between 2020 and 2023). Some background on the complete study: Every convalescent patient had a positive nasal swab PCR test for SARS-CoV-2, with mild disease in about 9 patients and severe disease in one. The convalescent cohort comprised six males and four females, including two Hispanic individuals, seven Caucasians, two Asians and one multiracial person. Participants got two doses of the Pfizer-BioNTech BNT162b2 vaccine (n=8) or two doses of the Moderna mRNA-1273 vaccine (n=2). Post-COVID blood samples were collected from convalescent patients a median of about 92 days after diagnosis, with a range of about 35 to 170 days. Post-vaccine blood samples were obtained a median of around 74 days after the second vaccine dose, with a range of about 12 to 241 days. A few convalescent patients were sampled both early after vaccination (day 14) and late after vaccination (days 161 to 241). The cultures were stimulated with overlapping spike peptide pools from SARS-CoV-2 and from the common cold coronaviruses HCoV-NL63, HCoV-OC43 and HCoV-229E. As controls, cultures received a CEFX viral epitope pool (the positive control), an HIV-1 Nef peptide pool (the negative control), or no peptide at all. In roughly 11 COVID-19 convalescent patients and a handful of infection-naive healthy vaccine recipients, the spike-specific CD4+ TCR repertoire before mRNA vaccination was compared with the repertoire after mRNA vaccination. Results and caveats for the whole study, not just this receptor: Of the vaccine-specific clones found in convalescent patients, nearly all (304 of 307) were mono-reactive for SARS-CoV-2 spike instead of being cross-reactive with common cold coronaviruses. In convalescent patients, a median roughly 88% of post-vaccine SARS-CoV-2-reactive clones were detected only after vaccination, suggesting vaccine-specific priming. The median number of SARS-CoV-2-reactive clonotypes rose from under 25 after infection to 38 after vaccination, but the change was not significant. Relatively few convalescent patients were included in the study, and early timepoints after natural infection were not analyzed.

On this clonotype itself: Its antigen specificity is not known. One base away there is no much larger clone; base qualities are not given.

The library was made by PCR. TCR sequencing of DNA from cultured CD4+ T cells used the Oncomine TCR Beta short-read assay at the Johns Hopkins FTIC core. Genomic DNA was extracted from the cultured CD4+ T cells with the QIAamp micro DNA kit. The Oncomine TCR Beta libraries from cultured CD4+ T cells were pooled using unique dual indexes and then sequenced on an Illumina iSeq 100. In the original analysis: Non-productive sequences were filtered out, and CDR3s that did not start with C, did not end with F or W, or were shorter than 7 amino acids were discarded. The MANAFEST web application identified antigen-specific clonotypes by comparing peptide-stimulated wells against reference wells and other culture wells. For a clone to be called positive, the clone needed an FDR below 0.05, an odds ratio above 5, and a productive frequency above 0.1% in at least two of three replicate wells. Clonotypes that were significantly expanded in both SARS-CoV-2 spike wells and at least one common cold coronavirus spike condition were defined as cross-reactive. Similarity between CDR3 sequences was evaluated in R version 3.6.1 using Levenshtein distances (stringdist) and unrooted phylogenetic trees (ape). TCRdb ran its own pipeline on the public reads, namely fastp trimming at Q25 and MiXCR clone calling, and kept in-frame beta chains. Here each entry gathers all rows of one CDR3 protein and keeps the most common genes and DNA. None of the V and J calls come from the authors' own analysis; TCRdb made them. Across this sample there are about 24,000 distinct CDR3 sequences, with roughly 33% seen only once. The ten top clones hold approximately 2.8% of the sample.

V is reduced by 1 base and J by 0 bases, leaving a spacing of 6 bases between them. As encoded in the germline V gene (reference sequence), CDR1 is SGHNT while CDR2 is YYREEE. The CDR3 spans 14 residues, from the cysteine through the phenylalanine. Here the CDR3 DNA is all that survives: 42 bases in frame from base 1. The sample's time point, from its label and the paper: late sampling 161 to 241 days after vaccination in a few convalescent patients. The intended sense of this specimen's treatment or condition label: roughly 10-day PBMC culture with coronavirus spike peptide pools or control peptides (ViraFEST assay). To expand antigen-specific T cells with peptide pools and then pick out the expanded clonotypes through TCR sequencing, the study relied on the ViraFEST assay. The convalescent patients' positive SARS-CoV-2 PCR tests fell between March and December 2020, which was before the Alpha, Beta and Delta variants emerged in the United States. PBMCs were cultured at around 2.2 million per well in IMDM supplemented with about 5% human AB serum and about 10 IU/ml IL-2, with approximately 9.2 ug/ml peptide pools added. Half of the culture medium was replaced with fresh IL-2-containing medium on days 3 and 7. After 9 to 11 days of culture, CD4+ T cells were isolated by negative selection with the EasySep CD4+ T cell isolation kit. Ficoll-Paque Plus gradient centrifugation was used to isolate PBMCs from whole blood, and the isolated PBMCs were then either used fresh or cryopreserved at -140C. In general, triplicate wells were set up for every culture condition.

The rearrangement joined TRBV5-4 to TRBJ2-3; the D gene is unclear. The sequencing here drew on CD4+ T cells from blood, cultured in vitro, taken about 7 months after SARS-CoV-2 vaccination. This TCR derives from a human donor who had recovered from COVID-19. The sequenced DNA: TGTGCCAGCAGCTTGCGTGGCAGCACAGATACGCAGTATTTT. The resulting protein is CASSLRGSTDTQYF.